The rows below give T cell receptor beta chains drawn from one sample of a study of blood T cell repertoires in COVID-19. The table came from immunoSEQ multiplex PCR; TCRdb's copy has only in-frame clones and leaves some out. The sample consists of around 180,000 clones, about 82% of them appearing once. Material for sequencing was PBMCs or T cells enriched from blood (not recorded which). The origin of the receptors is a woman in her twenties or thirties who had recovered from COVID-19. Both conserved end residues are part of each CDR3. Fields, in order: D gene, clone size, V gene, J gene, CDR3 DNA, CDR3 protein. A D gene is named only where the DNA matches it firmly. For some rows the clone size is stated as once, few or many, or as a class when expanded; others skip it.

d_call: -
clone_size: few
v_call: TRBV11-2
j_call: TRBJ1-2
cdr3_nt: TGTGCCAGCAGCGCCAGTAACACTAACTATGGCTACACCTTC
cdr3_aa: CASSASNTNYGYTF

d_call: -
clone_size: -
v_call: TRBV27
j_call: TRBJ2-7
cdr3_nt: TGTGCCAGCAGTCTCTATACAGGGTCCGAGCAGTACTTC
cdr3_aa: CASSLYTGSEQYF

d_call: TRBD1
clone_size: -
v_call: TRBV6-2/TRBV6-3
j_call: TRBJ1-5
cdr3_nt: TGTGCCAGCAGTTACGGGGACAGGGTGAGTCAGCCCCAGCATTTT
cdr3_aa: CASSYGDRVSQPQHF

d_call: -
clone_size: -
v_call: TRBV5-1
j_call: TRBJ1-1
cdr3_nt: TGCGCCAGCAGCTTGCGTCAGGGGAAGAACACTGAAGCTTTCTTT
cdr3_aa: CASSLRQGKNTEAFF

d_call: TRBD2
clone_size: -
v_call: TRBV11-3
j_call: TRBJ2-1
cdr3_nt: TGTGCCAGCAGCTCTCCAGCTAGCGGTGAGCAGTTCTTC
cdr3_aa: CASSSPASGEQFF

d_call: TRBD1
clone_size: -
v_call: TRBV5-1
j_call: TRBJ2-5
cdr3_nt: TGCGCCAGCAGTTCGACAGGGGGCGCGGGAGAGACCCAGTACTTC
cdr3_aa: CASSSTGGAGETQYF

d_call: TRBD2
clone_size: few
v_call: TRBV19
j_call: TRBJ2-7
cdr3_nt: TGTGCCAGTAGCCAAACTAGCGTAAGTTACGAGCAGTACTTC
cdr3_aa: CASSQTSVSYEQYF

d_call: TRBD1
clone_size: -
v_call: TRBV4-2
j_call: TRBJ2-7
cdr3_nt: TGTGCCAGCAGCCAAGAAACCGGGACAGCATCCTACGAGCAGTACTTC
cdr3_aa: CASSQETGTASYEQYF

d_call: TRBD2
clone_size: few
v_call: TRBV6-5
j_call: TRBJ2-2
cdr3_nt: TGTGCCAGCAGTTACCGGGGGGGGAGTAGTCCCGGGGAGCTGTTTTTT
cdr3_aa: CASSYRGGSSPGELFF

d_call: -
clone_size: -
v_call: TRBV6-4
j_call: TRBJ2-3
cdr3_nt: TGTGCCAGCAGCCTTCCCGCGAGGAAGCGAGATACGCAGTATTTT
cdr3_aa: CASSLPARKRDTQYF

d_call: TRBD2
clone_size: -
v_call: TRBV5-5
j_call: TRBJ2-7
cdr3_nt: TGTGCCAGCAGCTTGGGACTAGCGGGAGCTCAGACCCACTACGAGCAGTACTTC
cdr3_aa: CASSLGLAGAQTHYEQYF

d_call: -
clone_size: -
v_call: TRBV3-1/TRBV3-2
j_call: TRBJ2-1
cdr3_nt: TGTGCCAGCAGCCTGAGCGGGCCGAGGGGTGAGCAGTTCTTC
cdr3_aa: CASSLSGPRGEQFF

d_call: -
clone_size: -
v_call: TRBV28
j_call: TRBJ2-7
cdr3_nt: TGTGCCAGCGGAGACTACGAGCAGTACTTC
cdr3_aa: CASGDYEQYF

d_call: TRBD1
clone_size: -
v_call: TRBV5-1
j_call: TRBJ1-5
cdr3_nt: TGCGCCAGCAGCCTGACAGGGATTAGCAATCAGCCCCAGCATTTT
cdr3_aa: CASSLTGISNQPQHF